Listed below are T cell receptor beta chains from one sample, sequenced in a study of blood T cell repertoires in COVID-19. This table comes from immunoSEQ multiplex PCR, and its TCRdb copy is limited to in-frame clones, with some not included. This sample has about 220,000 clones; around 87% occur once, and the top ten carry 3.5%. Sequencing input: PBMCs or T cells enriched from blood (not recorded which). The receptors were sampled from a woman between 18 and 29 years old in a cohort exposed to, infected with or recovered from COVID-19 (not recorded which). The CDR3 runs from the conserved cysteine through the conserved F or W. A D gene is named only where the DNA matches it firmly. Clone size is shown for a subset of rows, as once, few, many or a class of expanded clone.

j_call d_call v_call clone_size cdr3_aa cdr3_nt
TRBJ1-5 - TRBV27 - CASSFLESNQPQHF TGTGCCAGCAGTTTTCTGGAGAGCAATCAGCCCCAGCATTTT
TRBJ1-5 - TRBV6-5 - CASSWAPNQPQHF TGTGCCAGCAGTTGGGCACCAAATCAGCCCCAGCATTTT
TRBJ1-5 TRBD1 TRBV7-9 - CASSLEGAEQPQHF TGTGCCAGCAGCTTAGAGGGGGCGGAACAGCCCCAGCATTTT
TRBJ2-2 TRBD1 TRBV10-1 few CASSESEGTGETNTGELFF TGCGCCAGCAGTGAGTCGGAGGGGACAGGGGAGACGAACACCGGGGAGCTGTTTTTT
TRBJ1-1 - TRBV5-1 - CASSLEGTGTEAFF TGCGCCAGCAGCTTGGAGGGAACAGGCACTGAAGCTTTCTTT
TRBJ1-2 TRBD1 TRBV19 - CASSIGGTARWEDYGYTF TGTGCCAGTAGTATAGGGGGGACAGCCCGATGGGAGGACTATGGCTACACCTTC
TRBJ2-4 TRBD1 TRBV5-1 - CASSLTGAAKNIQYF TGCGCCAGCAGCCTAACAGGGGCAGCCAAAAACATTCAGTACTTC
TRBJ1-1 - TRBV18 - CASSPLAGPGPTEAFF TGTGCCAGCTCACCACTTGCGGGGCCCGGCCCCACTGAAGCTTTCTTT
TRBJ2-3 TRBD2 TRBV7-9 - CASSRGLAGDTQYF TGTGCCAGCAGCCGGGGACTAGCGGGAGATACGCAGTATTTT
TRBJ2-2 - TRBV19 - CASTWAQNTGELFF TGTGCCAGTACATGGGCCCAAAACACCGGGGAGCTGTTTTTT
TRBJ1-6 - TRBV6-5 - CASSSGQIYNSPLHF TGTGCCAGCAGTTCTGGACAGATTTATAATTCACCCCTCCACTTT
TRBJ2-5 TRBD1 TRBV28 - CASSSGQVGETQYF TGTGCCAGCAGTAGCGGACAGGTTGGGGAGACCCAGTACTTC
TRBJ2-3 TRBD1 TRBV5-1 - CASSWDSSTDTQYF TGCGCCAGCAGCTGGGACAGCAGCACAGATACGCAGTATTTT
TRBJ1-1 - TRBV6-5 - CASSYSKWDTLRGAFF TGTGCCAGCAGTTACTCGAAATGGGACACCCTGCGGGGGGCTTTCTTT
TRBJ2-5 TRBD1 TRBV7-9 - CASSTTTGGDETQYF TGTGCCAGCAGCACAACGACAGGGGGTGATGAGACCCAGTACTTC
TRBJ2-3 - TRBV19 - CASSPGDFITDTQYF TGTGCCAGTAGTCCGGGAGACTTCATCACAGATACGCAGTATTTT
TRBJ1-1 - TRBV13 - CASSEGKGYMNTEAFF TGTGCCAGCAGCGAAGGGAAGGGGTACATGAACACTGAAGCTTTCTTT
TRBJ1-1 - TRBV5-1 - CASSLGGPTEVFF TGCGCCAGCAGCTTGGGAGGCCCGACTGAAGTGTTCTTT
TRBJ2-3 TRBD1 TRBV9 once CASSRSGTGFPDTQYF TGTGCCAGCAGTCGGAGCGGGACAGGGTTCCCAGATACGCAGTATTTT
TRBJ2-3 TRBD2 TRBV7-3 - CASSLAGVGIGTQYF TGTGCCAGCAGCTTAGCGGGAGTGGGGATTGGTACGCAGTATTTT
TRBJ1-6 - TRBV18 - CASSPPSVSGSPLHF TGTGCCAGCTCACCACCGAGTGTATCGGGGTCACCCCTCCACTTT
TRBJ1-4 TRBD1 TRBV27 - CASLRTGGASNEKLFF TGTGCCAGCCTAAGGACAGGGGGCGCCTCTAATGAAAAACTGTTTTTT
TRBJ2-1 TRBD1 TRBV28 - CASSLLGTGSYNEQFF TGTGCCAGCAGTTTATTAGGGACAGGCTCCTACAATGAGCAGTTCTTC
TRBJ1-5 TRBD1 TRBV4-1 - CASSRGQGVNQPQHF TGCGCCAGCAGCCGGGGACAGGGGGTAAATCAGCCCCAGCATTTT
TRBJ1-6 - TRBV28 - CASRPGGGRPYNSPLHF TGTGCCAGCAGGCCCGGGGGGGGGCGACCATATAATTCACCCCTCCACTTT
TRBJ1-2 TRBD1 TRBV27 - CASSPGTGPYGYTF TGTGCCAGCAGTCCTGGGACAGGACCATATGGCTACACCTTC
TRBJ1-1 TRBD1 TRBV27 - CASSPQGASTEAFF TGTGCCAGCAGTCCTCAGGGGGCTAGCACTGAAGCTTTCTTT
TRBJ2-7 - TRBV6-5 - CATQPTQVTYEQYF TGTGCCACTCAGCCTACACAGGTCACCTACGAGCAGTACTTC
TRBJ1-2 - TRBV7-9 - CASSFTETNYGYTF TGTGCCAGCAGCTTCACAGAGACAAACTATGGCTACACCTTC
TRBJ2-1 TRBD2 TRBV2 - CASRTSGGSGYNEQFF TGTGCCAGCCGGACTAGCGGGGGGTCCGGCTACAATGAGCAGTTCTTC
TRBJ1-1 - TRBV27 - CASSLLHKTEAFF TGTGCCAGCAGTTTATTGCACAAGACTGAAGCTTTCTTT
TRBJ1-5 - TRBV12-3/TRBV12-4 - CASTHRVNQPQHF TGTGCCAGCACCCACAGAGTAAATCAGCCCCAGCATTTT
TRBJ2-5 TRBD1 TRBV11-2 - CASSLAGTAQETQYF TGTGCCAGCAGCTTAGCGGGGACAGCACAAGAGACCCAGTACTTC
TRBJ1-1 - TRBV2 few CASRIQGSLMNTEAFF TGTGCCAGCCGGATTCAGGGTTCCCTCATGAACACTGAAGCTTTCTTT
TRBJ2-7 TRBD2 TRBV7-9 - CASSLAGGNEQYF TGTGCCAGCAGCTTAGCGGGGGGGAACGAGCAGTACTTC
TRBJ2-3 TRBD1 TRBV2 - CASSPDRSSTDTQYF TGTGCCAGCAGCCCGGACAGGTCTAGCACAGATACGCAGTATTTT
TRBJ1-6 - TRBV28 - CASSFPGVKSPLHF TGTGCCAGCAGTTTTCCAGGGGTCAAATCACCCCTCCACTTT
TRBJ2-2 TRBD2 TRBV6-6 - CASSYQLAGHTGELFF TGTGCCAGCAGTTACCAACTAGCGGGGCACACCGGGGAGCTGTTTTTT
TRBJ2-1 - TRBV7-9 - CASSLDGEGHNEQFF TGTGCCAGCAGCTTAGACGGGGAAGGCCACAATGAGCAGTTCTTC
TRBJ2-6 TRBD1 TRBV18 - CASSPDRAGANVLTF TGTGCCAGCTCACCCGACAGGGCCGGGGCCAACGTCCTGACTTTC